This T cell receptor (beta chain) was captured in a study of blood T cell repertoires in COVID-19. Overall study: The United States, Italy and Spain were the sources of the acute and convalescent COVID-19 samples. The analysed material was cDNA or gDNA that came from T cells, B-cell-depleted T cells, or PBMCs.

The CDR3 runs 14 residues. V lost 5 bases and J lost 2; bases outside the gene matches: 4. Germline-derived CDR1 and CDR2 are SGHAT and FQNNGV. In the original processing: The authors estimated nucleated cell counts from reference gene primer amplification. Profiled with immunoSEQ multiplex PCR; TCRdb holds only in-frame clones, not every one. V, J and clone size are those of that table, while D and trimming were read from the DNA. This table holds 95,000 to 130,000 clones, almost 85% found once. The sequence derives from a man between 70 and 80 years old with active or convalescent COVID-19. The sample was peripheral blood. The chain uses TRBV11-2 and TRBJ2-5; 8 bases agree with TRBD1. CDR3 bases: TGTGCCAGCAGCCCAGGACAGGGTCAAGAGACCCAGTACTTC. This encodes CASSPGQGQETQYF.